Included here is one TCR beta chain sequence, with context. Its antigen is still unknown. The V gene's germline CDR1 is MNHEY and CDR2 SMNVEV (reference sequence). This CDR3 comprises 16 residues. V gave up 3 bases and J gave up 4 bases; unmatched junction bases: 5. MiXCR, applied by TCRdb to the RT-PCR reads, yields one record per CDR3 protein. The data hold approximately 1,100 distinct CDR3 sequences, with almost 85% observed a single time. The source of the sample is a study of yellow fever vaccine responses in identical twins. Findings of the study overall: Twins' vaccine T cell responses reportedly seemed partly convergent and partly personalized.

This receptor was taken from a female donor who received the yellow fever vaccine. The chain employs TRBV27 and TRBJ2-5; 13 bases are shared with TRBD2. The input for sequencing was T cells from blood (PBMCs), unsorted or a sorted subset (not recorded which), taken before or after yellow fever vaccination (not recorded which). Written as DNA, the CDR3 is TGTGCCAGCAGTTTCGAAACTAGCGGGAGGGTAGAGACCCAGTACTTC. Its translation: CASSFETSGRVETQYF.